The clone carrying this TCR beta chain has only a few counts. Its antigen is as yet unknown. The trim removed 4 bases at V and 4 bases at J, leaving 7 bases unmatched. The CDR3 runs 15 residues. Germline CDR1 is SGHTA and CDR2 is FQGTGA. The record originates from a study of blood T cells in healthy people across ages. Study observations and caveats: With unsorted PBMCs, a conclusive comparison of naive versus antigen-experienced cells was not possible.

PCR was performed a second time for about 6 to 12 cycles using a sample-barcoded 5' primer and a J-beta primer mix. TCRdb reprocessed the 5' RACE reads with MiXCR, giving one entry per CDR3 protein. This sample has more than 600,000 distinct CDR3 sequences; about 25% occur once, and the top ten carry around 9.2%. These data were also reused for a study on T cells of mothers and their children. That study adds: Donation came from a few healthy Caucasian mothers together with their six children. A second PCR was performed with the M1S primer. This primer added sample barcodes and 2-4 random nucleotides.

This rearrangement joins TRBV7-3 to TRBJ1-2; 9 bases are a match to TRBD1. This clonotype originated in a boy aged 5-17 years in good health. The sample taken for sequencing was blood. The CDR3 loop reads CASSSTGGEPYGYTF. The CDR3, as DNA: TGTGCCAGCAGCTCAACAGGGGGCGAACCCTATGGCTACACCTTC.